This entry lists 19 T cell receptor beta chains sequenced from one sample in a study of blood T cell repertoires in COVID-19. Only in-frame clones appear in the TCRdb table, and some are missing; sequencing was by immunoSEQ multiplex PCR. The sample contains about 68,000 clones, approximately 90% of which appear only once. Sequenced sample: peripheral blood. Source of these receptors: a woman aged 55 to 70 with active COVID-19.

The chain uses TRBV18 and TRBJ2-7, with 9 bases matching TRBD1. The germline V gene has CDR1 KGHSH and CDR2 LQKENI. This CDR3 has 14 residues. V was clipped by 1 base and J by 7 bases; unmatched bases: 5. CDR3 region: CASSPRDRVGEQYF. As DNA, the CDR3 is TGTGCCAGCTCACCACGGGACAGGGTTGGAGAGCAGTACTTC.

The chain uses TRBV5-4 and TRBJ2-5; 8 nucleotides agree with TRBD1. The CDR3 has 14 residues. The trim removed 3 bases at V and 5 bases at J, leaving 6 bases unmatched. Germline V gene sequence: CDR1 SGHNT, CDR2 YYREEE (reference sequence). CDR3 nucleotide sequence: TGTGCCAGCAGCTGGACAGGGCTTAAGGAGACCCAGTACTTC. Encoded protein: CASSWTGLKETQYF.

V usage is TRBV2 and J usage is TRBJ2-7; D is perhaps TRBD1 (5 bases). CDR1 is SNHLY and CDR2 is FYNNEI in the germline V gene. The CDR3 length is 15 residues. The germline V and J ends were trimmed by 1 base and 6 bases, with 16 bases remaining between them. The DNA of the CDR3 is TGTGCCAGCAGTGAAGGGCCTGGGGCAGTAAGCGAGCAGTACTTC. Its translation is CASSEGPGAVSEQYF.

This rearrangement joins TRBV6-5 to TRBJ2-7; 10 bases fit TRBD1. Germline CDR1 is MNHEY and CDR2 is SVGAGI. V shed 5 bases and J 2 bases; nucleotides not matched to a gene: 6. This CDR3 has 15 residues. The CDR3 DNA reads as TGTGCCAGCAGTACCATGGGGACAGGGGCCTACGAGCAGTACTTC. This sequence encodes CASSTMGTGAYEQYF.

CDR3 DNA: TGTGCCAGCTCACCAGGGCTAAAAAACATTCAGTACTTC. Amino acid sequence: CASSPGLKNIQYF. The chain combines TRBV18 with TRBJ2-4; no clear D. V lost 2 bases to trimming and J lost 4 bases, with 6 bases between them. The germline V gene has CDR1 KGHSH and CDR2 LQKENI. There are 13 residues in the CDR3.

The chain employs TRBV28 and TRBJ2-1; TRBD2 agrees at 13 bases. CDR1 MDHEN and CDR2 SYDVKM come from the germline V gene. V was pared by 6 bases and J by 6 bases, with 17 bases of the junction left unmatched. The CDR3 consists of 19 residues. CDR3 DNA: TGTGCCAGCAGCTCCCCCGGGACTAGCGGGAACGTTCCGATCAATGAGCAGTTCTTC. Protein: CASSSPGTSGNVPINEQFF.

This clone was found once. The chain uses TRBV5-1 and TRBJ2-2; no clear D gene. This CDR3 has 16 amino acids. Per germline, CDR1 SGHRS and CDR2 YFSETQ. The ends were cut back, 5 bases at V and 0 bases at J, with 14 bases in the middle. The CDR3 DNA reads as TGCGCCAGCAGTCACTCACAGCATGCGAACACCGGGGAGCTGTTTTTT. Its translation: CASSHSQHANTGELFF.

In this sample, this clone turned up once. The chain couples TRBV7-8 to TRBJ2-7; D remains unclear. Germline CDR1 is SGHVS and CDR2 is FQNEAQ. This CDR3 comprises 12 residues. Trimming stripped 5 bases from V and 4 bases from J, with 9 bases between. The CDR3 DNA is TGTGCCAGCAGCCACAGTGGGTACGAGCAGTACTTC. Protein: CASSHSGYEQYF. Drawing the rest from reference TRBV7-8 and TRBJ2-7, the complete variable domain is GAGVSQSPRYKVAKRGQDVALRCDPISGHVSLFWYQQALGQGPEFLTYFQNEAQLDKSGLPSDRFFAERPEGSVSTLKIQRTQQEDSAVYLCASSHSGYEQYFGPGTRLTVT.

This clone was counted once. J is TRBJ2-3 and V is TRBV2; tentatively, D is TRBD2 (5 bases). The germline gives CDR1 SNHLY, CDR2 FYNNEI. The CDR3 contains 14 residues. Trimming removed 6 bases at V and 0 bases at J, with 10 bases between. CDR3 DNA: TGTGCCAGCAGGGGAGCGGCTAGCACAGATACGCAGTATTTT. It codes for CASRGAASTDTQYF.

The genes are TRBV27 and TRBJ2-1; possibly TRBD2 for D (5 bases). The ends were cut back, 4 bases at V and 3 bases at J, with 13 bases in the middle. The CDR3 sequence is 15 residues long. Germline CDR1 MNHEY, CDR2 SMNVEV (reference sequence). In nucleotides, the CDR3 is TGTGCCAGCAGTTCCGGGTTAGCGCTCTACAATGAGCAGTTCTTC. This translates into CASSSGLALYNEQFF.

V usage is TRBV24-1 and J usage is TRBJ2-3; 7 nucleotides line up with TRBD1. J lost 2 bases, V lost 3 bases, and 7 bases had no gene match. This CDR3 has 16 residues. CDR1 and CDR2 (germline): KGHDR, SFDVKD. CDR3 region: CATSDPGTAPTDTQYF. For the CDR3, the DNA is TGTGCCACCAGTGATCCCGGGACAGCACCCACAGATACGCAGTATTTT.

The chain recombines TRBV7-9 with TRBJ2-7, with 12 positions matching TRBD2. In germline, CDR1 is SEHNR, CDR2 FQNEAQ (reference sequence). After removal of 1 base from V and 6 bases from J, the junction contained 4 bases not matched to a gene. This CDR3 is built from 15 residues. CDR3 in DNA: TGTGCCAGCAGCTTAGAGACTAGCGGGAGTGTCGAGCAGTACTTC. Its translation is CASSLETSGSVEQYF.

J is TRBJ2-7 and V is TRBV5-1; D is uncertain. The germline gives CDR1 SGHRS, CDR2 YFSETQ. The CDR3 has 14 amino acids. The ends were cut back, 2 bases at V and 3 bases at J, with 12 bases in the middle. The CDR3, as DNA: TGCGCCAGCAGCTTAACGGCTGGCGGCTACGAGCAGTACTTC. Protein sequence: CASSLTAGGYEQYF.

The chain recombines TRBV5-1 with TRBJ2-7; TRBD2 is a possible D gene (6 bases). The CDR3 is 17 residues long. Trimming took 2 bases from V and 7 from J, leaving 25 bases between them. CDR1 and CDR2 from the germline V gene are SGHRS and YFSETQ. The CDR3 DNA follows: TGCGCCAGCAGCTTACCCACCTCCTGGGCGGGAAGTGGAGAGCAGTACTTC. Its translation: CASSLPTSWAGSGEQYF.

The V call is TRBV19, the J call TRBJ1-2; possible D gene TRBD1, 5 bases. Trimming pared 8 bases from V and 2 bases from J, leaving 21 bases between. CDR3 length: 16 residues. Germline assignment: CDR1 LNHDA and CDR2 SQIVND (reference sequence). The CDR3 spells CASSTLQLQGNYGYTF. The CDR3 nucleotides are TGTGCCAGTTCCACTCTCCAACTCCAGGGAAACTATGGCTACACCTTC.

The chain is built from TRBV12-5 and TRBJ1-6; D is unresolved. From germline, CDR1 is LGHNT and CDR2 FRNRAP. Trimming took 7 bases from V and 0 from J, leaving 16 bases between them. The CDR3 totals 17 residues. CDR3 region: CASALWASSSYNSPLHF. CDR3 coding DNA: TGTGCTAGTGCCCTGTGGGCCTCCAGCTCCTATAATTCACCCCTCCACTTT.

The table lists this clone with a count of one. V and J are TRBV28 and TRBJ1-5; D uncertain. From germline, CDR1 is MDHEN and CDR2 SYDVKM. V lost 2 bases and J 1 base, leaving 9 bases between the germline ends. CDR3 length equals 15 residues. The CDR3 bases are TGTGCCAGCAGTTTAGCTTCCCGGAGCAATCAGCCCCAGCATTTT. This translates into CASSLASRSNQPQHF.

This chain uses TRBV18 with TRBJ1-2; tentative D call: TRBD1 (5 bases). Germline V CDR1 and CDR2: KGHSH, LQKENI. The CDR3 totals 15 residues. Between the trimmed V and J ends, which lost 3 bases and 4 bases, there was a span of 15 bases. The CDR3 nucleotides are TGTGCCAGCTCACCTTCAGACAGATCTGTCTATGGCTACACCTTC. It translates to CASSPSDRSVYGYTF.

The chain uses TRBV6-5 and TRBJ2-7; 7 positions agree with TRBD1. The V gene's germline CDR1 is MNHEY and CDR2 SVGAGI. Trimming removed 5 bases from V and 5 bases from J; junction bases left unmatched: 9. The CDR3 contains 14 residues. CDR3 sequence (DNA): TGTGCCAGCAGTAAGGGGACAGCCATGGACGAGCAGTACTTC. Translating gives CASSKGTAMDEQYF.